The clone carrying this TCR beta chain was picked up one time. This specimen comes from a study of blood T cell repertoires in COVID-19. Study-wide context: Sources were T cells, B-cell-depleted T cells, or PBMCs; the material itself was cDNA or gDNA.

Generated by immunoSEQ multiplex PCR, the TCRdb table keeps only in-frame clones and is missing some. The table has 150,000 to 200,000 clones, approximately 90% seen once. This CDR3 has 17 amino acids. CDR1 and CDR2 from the germline V gene are SGHTA and FQGTGA. The trim removed 5 bases at V and 0 bases at J, leaving 4 bases unmatched. The sequence was obtained from a middle-aged man with active or convalescent COVID-19. The sequenced material came from peripheral blood. The V and J genes are TRBV7-3 and TRBJ2-1; 13 bases are shared with TRBD2. CDR3 protein: CASSRGLAGSSYNEQFF. CDR3 DNA sequence: TGTGCCAGCAGCCGGGGACTAGCGGGAAGCTCCTACAATGAGCAGTTCTTC.